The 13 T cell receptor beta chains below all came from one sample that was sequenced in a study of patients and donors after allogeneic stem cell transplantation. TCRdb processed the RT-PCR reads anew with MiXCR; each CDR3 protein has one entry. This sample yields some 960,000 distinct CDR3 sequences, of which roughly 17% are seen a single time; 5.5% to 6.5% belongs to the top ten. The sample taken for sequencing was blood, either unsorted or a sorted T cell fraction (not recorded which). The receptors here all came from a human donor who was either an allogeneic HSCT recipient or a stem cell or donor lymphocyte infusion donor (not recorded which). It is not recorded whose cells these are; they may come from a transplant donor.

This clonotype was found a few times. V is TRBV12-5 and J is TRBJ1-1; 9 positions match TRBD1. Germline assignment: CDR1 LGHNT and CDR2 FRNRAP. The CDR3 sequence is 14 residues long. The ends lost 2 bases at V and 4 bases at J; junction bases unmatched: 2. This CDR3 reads CASGLTGGPTEAFF. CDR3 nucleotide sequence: TGTGCTAGTGGTTTGACAGGGGGCCCCACTGAAGCTTTCTTT.

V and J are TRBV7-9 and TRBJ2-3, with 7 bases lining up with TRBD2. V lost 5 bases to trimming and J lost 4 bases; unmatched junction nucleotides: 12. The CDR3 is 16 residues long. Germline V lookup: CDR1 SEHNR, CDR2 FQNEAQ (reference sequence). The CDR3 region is CASSPGTRTSADTQYF. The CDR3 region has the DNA TGTGCCAGCAGCCCCGGGACGAGGACTAGTGCAGATACGCAGTATTTT.

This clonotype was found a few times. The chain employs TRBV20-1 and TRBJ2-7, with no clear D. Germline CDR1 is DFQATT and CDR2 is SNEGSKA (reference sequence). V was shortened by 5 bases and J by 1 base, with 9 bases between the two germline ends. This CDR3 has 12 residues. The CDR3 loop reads CSAPLGSYEQYF. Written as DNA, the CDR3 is TGCAGTGCTCCTTTGGGGTCCTACGAGCAGTACTTC.

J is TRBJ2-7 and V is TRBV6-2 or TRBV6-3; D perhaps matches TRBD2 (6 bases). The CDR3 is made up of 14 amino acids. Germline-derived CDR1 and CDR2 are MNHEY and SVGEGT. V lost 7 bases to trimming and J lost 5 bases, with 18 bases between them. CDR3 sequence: CASTRGNGLHEQYF. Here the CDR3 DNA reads TGTGCCAGCACCCGGGGGAATGGGCTCCACGAGCAGTACTTC.

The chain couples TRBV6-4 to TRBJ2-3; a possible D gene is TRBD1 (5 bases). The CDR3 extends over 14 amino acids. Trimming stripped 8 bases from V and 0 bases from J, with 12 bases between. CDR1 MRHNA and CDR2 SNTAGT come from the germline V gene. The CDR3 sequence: CASADTTSTDTQYF. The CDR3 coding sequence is TGTGCCAGCGCGGACACCACGAGCACAGATACGCAGTATTTT.

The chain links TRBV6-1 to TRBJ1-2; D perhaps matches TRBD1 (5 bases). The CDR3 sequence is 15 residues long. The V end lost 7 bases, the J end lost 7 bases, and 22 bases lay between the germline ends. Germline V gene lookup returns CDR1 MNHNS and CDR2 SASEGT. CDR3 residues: CASTPVGRGEAGYTF. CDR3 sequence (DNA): TGTGCCAGCACCCCGGTGGGACGGGGCGAGGCTGGCTACACCTTC.

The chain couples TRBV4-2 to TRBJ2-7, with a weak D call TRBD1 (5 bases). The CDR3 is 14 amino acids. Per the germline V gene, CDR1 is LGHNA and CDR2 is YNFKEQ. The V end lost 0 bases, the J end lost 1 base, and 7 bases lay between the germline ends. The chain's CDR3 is CASSQEQASYEQYF. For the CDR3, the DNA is TGTGCCAGCAGCCAAGAACAGGCTTCCTACGAGCAGTACTTC.

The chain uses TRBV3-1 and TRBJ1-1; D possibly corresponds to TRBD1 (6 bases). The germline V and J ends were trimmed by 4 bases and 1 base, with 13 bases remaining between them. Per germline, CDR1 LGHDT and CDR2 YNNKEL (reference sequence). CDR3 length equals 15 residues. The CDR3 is CASSPWDTQNTEAFF. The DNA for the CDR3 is TGTGCCAGCAGCCCTTGGGACACCCAGAACACTGAAGCTTTCTTT.

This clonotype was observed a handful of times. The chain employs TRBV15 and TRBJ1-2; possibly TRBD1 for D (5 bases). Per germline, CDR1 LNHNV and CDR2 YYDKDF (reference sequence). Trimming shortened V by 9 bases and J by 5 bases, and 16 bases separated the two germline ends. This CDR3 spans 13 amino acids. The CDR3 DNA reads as TGTGCCACTTCCCCTACTGGGACTTATGGCTACACCTTC. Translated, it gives CATSPTGTYGYTF.

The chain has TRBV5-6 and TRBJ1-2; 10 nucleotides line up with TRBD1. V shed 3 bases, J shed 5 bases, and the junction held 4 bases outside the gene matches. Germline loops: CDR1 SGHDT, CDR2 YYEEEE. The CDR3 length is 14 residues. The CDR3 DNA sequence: TGTGCCAGCAGCTACGGACAGGGGGTATATGGCTACACCTTC. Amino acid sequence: CASSYGQGVYGYTF.

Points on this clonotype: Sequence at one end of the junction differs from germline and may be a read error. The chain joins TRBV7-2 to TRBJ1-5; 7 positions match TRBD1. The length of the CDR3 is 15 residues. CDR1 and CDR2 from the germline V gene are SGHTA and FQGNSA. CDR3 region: CACSFEQGKGQPQHF. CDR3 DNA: TGTGCCTGCAGCTTCGAACAGGGGAAAGGTCAGCCCCAGCATTTT.

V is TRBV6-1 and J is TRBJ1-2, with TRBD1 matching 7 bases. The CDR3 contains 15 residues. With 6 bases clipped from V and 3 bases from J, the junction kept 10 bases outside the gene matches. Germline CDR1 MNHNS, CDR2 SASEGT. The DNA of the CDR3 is TGTGCCAGCAGCAAAAAGACAGGGAGCGACTATGGCTACACCTTC. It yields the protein CASSKKTGSDYGYTF.

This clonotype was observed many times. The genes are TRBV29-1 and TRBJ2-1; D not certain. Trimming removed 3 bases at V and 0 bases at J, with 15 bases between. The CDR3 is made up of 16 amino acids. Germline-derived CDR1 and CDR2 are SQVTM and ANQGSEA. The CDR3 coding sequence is TGCAGCGTTGAGACCCAAAAGAGGAGCTCCTACAATGAGCAGTTCTTC. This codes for CSVETQKRSSYNEQFF.